The 18 T cell receptor beta chains reported below all come from one sample, sequenced in a study of blood T cells in healthy people across ages. PCR was performed a second time for roughly 7 to 12 cycles using a sample-barcoded 5' primer and a J-beta primer mix. Each CDR3 protein gets one entry after TCRdb re-called the 5' RACE reads with MiXCR. The data show about 640,000 distinct CDR3 sequences, with roughly three fifths seen just once and around 37% held by the top ten. Sequenced sample: blood. Receptors were obtained from a man in his 60s in good health.

The chain has TRBV4-1 and TRBJ1-5, with D possibly being TRBD1 (6 bases). With 1 base removed from V and 7 bases from J, the gap between germline ends came to 14 bases. Germline V gives CDR1 MGHRA, CDR2 YSYEKL. The CDR3 is made up of 15 amino acids. The CDR3 coding sequence is TGCGCCAGCAGCCAAGTGGGGGCCGATGGACAGCCCCAGCATTTT. It yields the protein CASSQVGADGQPQHF.

The chain joins TRBV9 to TRBJ2-1; D gene uncertain. Trimming pared 4 bases from V and 0 bases from J, leaving 11 bases between. The germline CDR1 and CDR2 sequences are SGDLS and YYNGEE. The CDR3 extends over 15 amino acids. CDR3 residues: CASSPRHSSYNEQFF. The CDR3 region has the DNA TGTGCCAGCAGCCCAAGACATTCCTCCTACAATGAGCAGTTCTTC.

The rearrangement joins TRBV6-1 to TRBJ2-3; D remains ambiguous. The V gene's germline CDR1 is MNHNS and CDR2 SASEGT. V gave up 6 bases and J gave up 0 bases, with 10 bases separating them. The CDR3 is made up of 14 amino acids. CDR3 amino acids: CASRSHPSTDTQYF. The DNA for the CDR3 is TGTGCCAGCAGGAGCCATCCCAGCACAGATACGCAGTATTTT.

V usage is TRBV5-1 and J usage is TRBJ2-1, with D perhaps TRBD1 (6 bases). Trimming removed 4 bases at V and 3 bases at J, with 17 bases between. Germline CDR1 SGHRS, CDR2 YFSETQ. This CDR3 is built from 16 residues. CDR3 region: CASSTRTAQRYNEQFF. In DNA, the CDR3 is TGCGCCAGCAGCACCCGGACAGCTCAGCGCTACAATGAGCAGTTCTTC.

This rearrangement joins TRBV7-2 to TRBJ2-1; 7 nucleotides align to TRBD2. Germline-derived CDR1 and CDR2 are SGHTA and FQGNSA. The CDR3 has 13 residues. V trimming: 1 base; J trimming: 9 bases; junction bases outside the gene matches: 3. The CDR3 bases are TGTGCCAGCAGCTTAGGGGGGAGGGCTGAGCAGTTCTTC. Protein: CASSLGGRAEQFF. Combining the CDR3 with reference TRBV7-2 and TRBJ2-1 gives the whole variable domain GAGVSQSPSNKVTEKGKDVELRCDPISGHTALYWYRQSLGQGLEFLIYFQGNSAPDKSGLPSDRFSAERTGGSVSTLTIQRTQQEDSAVYLCASSLGGRAEQFFGPGTRLTVL.

The rearrangement joins TRBV5-6 to TRBJ2-5; D not certain. CDR1 and CDR2 (germline): SGHDT, YYEEEE. The CDR3 has 14 residues. V lost 0 bases and J lost 1, with 7 bases in between. The CDR3 bases are TGTGCCAGCAGCTTGGTGACCCGCCAAGAGACCCAGTACTTC. Encoded protein: CASSLVTRQETQYF.

This clonotype was counted between two and nine times. The chain combines TRBV7-9 with TRBJ1-1, with unresolved D. The CDR3 extends over 14 amino acids. Germline lookup yields CDR1 SEHNR and CDR2 FQNEAQ (reference sequence). V shed 8 bases and J shed 2 bases, with 15 bases lying between them. CDR3 residues: CASRREGTNTEAFF. CDR3 DNA: TGTGCCAGCCGTCGGGAGGGAACAAACACTGAAGCTTTCTTT.

The chain is built from TRBV6-5 and TRBJ2-7; 9 positions agree with TRBD1. The CDR3 covers 12 residues. Looked up from germline, CDR1 is MNHEY and CDR2 is SVGAGI. The J segment lost 5 bases and the V segment lost 6 bases, leaving 2 bases of the junction unmatched. The CDR3 nucleotides are TGTGCCAGCAGGGGACAGGGAAACGAGCAGTACTTC. Translated, it gives CASRGQGNEQYF.

The gene calls are TRBV28 and TRBJ2-1, with 15 bases fitting TRBD2. The V and J ends lost 0 bases and 0 bases, in that order; junction bases with no gene match: 3. Germline CDR1 MDHEN, CDR2 SYDVKM. CDR3 length equals 19 residues. The CDR3: CASSLWGLAGGSSYNEQFF. CDR3 bases: TGTGCCAGCAGTTTATGGGGACTAGCGGGGGGTTCCTCCTACAATGAGCAGTTCTTC.

The V call is TRBV7-2, the J call TRBJ1-4; D perhaps matches TRBD1 (5 bases). V lost 5 bases, J lost 0 bases, and 7 bases lay in between. The germline V gene has CDR1 SGHTA and CDR2 FQGNSA. The CDR3 has 14 residues. CDR3 bases: TGTGCCAGCAGCCGACAGACAACTAATGAAAAACTGTTTTTT. Its protein product is CASSRQTTNEKLFF. The whole variable domain, filled in from reference TRBV7-2 and TRBJ1-4, reads GAGVSQSPSNKVTEKGKDVELRCDPISGHTALYWYRQSLGQGLEFLIYFQGNSAPDKSGLPSDRFSAERTGGSVSTLTIQRTQQEDSAVYLCASSRQTTNEKLFFGSGTQLSVL.

The V call is TRBV20-1, the J call TRBJ2-5, with a weak D call TRBD2 (5 bases). This CDR3 is built from 13 residues. Germline V gene lookup returns CDR1 DFQATT and CDR2 SNEGSKA (reference sequence). Trimming left V 2 bases short and J 3 bases short, with 10 bases between. The CDR3: CSARRPAEETQYF. For the CDR3, the DNA is TGCAGTGCTAGAAGGCCAGCGGAAGAGACCCAGTACTTC.

The chain has TRBV2 and TRBJ2-5; weak D call: TRBD2 (6 bases). Per germline, CDR1 SNHLY and CDR2 FYNNEI. The CDR3 runs 13 residues. Deletions cut 4 bases from V and 3 bases from J, with 9 bases between. The CDR3 here is CASSAAGKETQYF. The CDR3 DNA reads as TGTGCCAGCAGTGCTGCGGGAAAAGAGACCCAGTACTTC.

The gene calls are TRBV18 and TRBJ2-7; 8 bases map to TRBD2. The CDR3 runs 16 residues. Germline CDR1 and CDR2: KGHSH and LQKENI. The J segment lost 0 bases and the V segment lost 2 bases, leaving 6 bases of the junction unmatched. Written as DNA, the CDR3 is TGTGCCAGCTCACCATCGGGGGGGGCCACCTCCTACGAGCAGTACTTC. It is translated as CASSPSGGATSYEQYF.

The J gene is TRBJ2-1, the V gene TRBV2, with TRBD1 as a possible D gene (6 bases). The CDR3 has 14 residues. Germline-derived CDR1 and CDR2 are SNHLY and FYNNEI. V was cut by 11 bases and J by 5 bases, with 19 bases left in between. The CDR3 reads CASQATRQDNEQFF. The CDR3 DNA follows: TGTGCCTCTCAAGCTACGAGACAGGACAATGAGCAGTTCTTC.

V and J are TRBV12-3 or TRBV12-4 and TRBJ2-7, with D possibly TRBD2 on 6 matching bases. The CDR3 consists of 14 residues. Deletions cut 5 bases from V and 4 bases from J, with 15 bases between. CDR3 DNA sequence: TGTGCCAGCAGTCCCGTGGGGGGAGCGTACGAGCAGTACTTC. As protein: CASSPVGGAYEQYF.

The gene calls are TRBV5-6 and TRBJ2-5, with 9 bases fitting TRBD2. This CDR3 has 18 amino acids. V shed 3 bases, J shed 5 bases, and the junction held 17 bases outside the gene matches. The germline V gene has CDR1 SGHDT and CDR2 YYEEEE. The CDR3 DNA reads TGTGCCAGCAGCTGGTCCCCCGCCTCGAGCGGGGGGTGGGAGACCCAGTACTTC. Amino acid sequence: CASSWSPASSGGWETQYF. The whole variable domain, remainder taken from reference TRBV5-6 and TRBJ2-5, is DAGVTQSPTHLIKTRGQQVTLRCSPKSGHDTVSWYQQALGQGPQFIFQYYEEEERQRGNFPDRFSGHQFPNYSSELNVNALLLGDSALYLCASSWSPASSGGWETQYFGPGTRLLVL.

The rearrangement uses TRBV9 and TRBJ2-5, with 8 bases lining up with TRBD2. The junction had 7 bases not matched to a gene; V was cut back by 2 bases and J by 4 bases. The CDR3 consists of 15 residues. Germline assignment: CDR1 SGDLS and CDR2 YYNGEE. The CDR3: CASSVSGGAAETQYF. The CDR3 DNA reads as TGTGCCAGCAGCGTCTCGGGGGGGGCCGCAGAGACCCAGTACTTC.

The rearrangement uses TRBV5-1 and TRBJ2-7; D is ambiguous. Germline V gene lookup returns CDR1 SGHRS and CDR2 YFSETQ. The CDR3 has 14 residues. Deletions cut 2 bases from V and 0 bases from J, with 9 bases between. Here the CDR3 DNA reads TGCGCCAGCAGCTTCGGGCAGGACTCCTACGAGCAGTACTTC. This encodes CASSFGQDSYEQYF.